This T cell receptor beta chain was sequenced during a study of T cell changes during pregnancy in multiple sclerosis. CDR1 and CDR2 from the germline V gene are MNHEY and SVGAGI. The V and J ends lost 2 bases and 6 bases respectively, with 12 bases between them. The CDR3 contains 14 residues. The method was immunoSEQ multiplex PCR; TCRdb's version includes in-frame clones alone and lacks a portion of them. Among 50,000 to 65,000 clones listed, around 91% were seen once. This clonotype was obtained from a female donor with multiple sclerosis, enrolled in a pregnancy study. The chain uses TRBV6-5 and TRBJ2-3, with D uncertain. The specimen was peripheral blood, collected after pregnancy. CDR3 protein: CASSYRLSFDTQYF. Written as DNA, the CDR3 is TGTGCCAGCAGTTACCGTTTGTCCTTCGATACGCAGTATTTT.